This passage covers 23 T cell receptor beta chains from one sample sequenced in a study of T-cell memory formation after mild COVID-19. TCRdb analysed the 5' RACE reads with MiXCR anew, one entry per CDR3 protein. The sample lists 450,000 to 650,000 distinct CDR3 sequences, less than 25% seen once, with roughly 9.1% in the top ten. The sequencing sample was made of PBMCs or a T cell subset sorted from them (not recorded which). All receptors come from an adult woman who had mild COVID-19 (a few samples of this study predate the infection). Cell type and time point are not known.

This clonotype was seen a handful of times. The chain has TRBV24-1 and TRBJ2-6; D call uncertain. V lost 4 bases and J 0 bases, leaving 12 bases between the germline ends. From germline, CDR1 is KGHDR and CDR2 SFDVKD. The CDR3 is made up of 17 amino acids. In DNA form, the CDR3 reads TGTGCCACCAGTGACTCCTCCCTTCCCTCTGGGGCCAACGTCCTGACTTTC. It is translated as CATSDSSLPSGANVLTF.

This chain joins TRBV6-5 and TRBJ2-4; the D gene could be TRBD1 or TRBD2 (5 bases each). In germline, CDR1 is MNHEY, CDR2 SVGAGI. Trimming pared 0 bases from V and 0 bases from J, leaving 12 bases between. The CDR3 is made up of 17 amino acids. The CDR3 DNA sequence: TGTGCCAGCAGTTACTCGATCGGGGCAAGAGCCAAAAACATTCAGTACTTC. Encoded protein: CASSYSIGARAKNIQYF.

CDR3 in amino acids: CASTRNNYGYTF. CDR3 nucleotides: TGTGCCAGCACACGGAATAACTATGGCTACACCTTC. The rearrangement joins TRBV2 to TRBJ1-2, with D unresolved. Trimming left V 7 bases short and J 1 base short, with 7 bases between. Germline-derived CDR1 and CDR2 are SNHLY and FYNNEI. The CDR3 consists of 12 residues.

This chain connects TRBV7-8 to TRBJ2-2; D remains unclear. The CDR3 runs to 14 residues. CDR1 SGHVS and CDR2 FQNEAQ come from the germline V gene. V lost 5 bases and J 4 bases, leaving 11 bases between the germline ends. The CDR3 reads CASSQSSATGELFF. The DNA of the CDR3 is TGTGCCAGCAGCCAATCCTCCGCCACCGGGGAGCTGTTTTTT.

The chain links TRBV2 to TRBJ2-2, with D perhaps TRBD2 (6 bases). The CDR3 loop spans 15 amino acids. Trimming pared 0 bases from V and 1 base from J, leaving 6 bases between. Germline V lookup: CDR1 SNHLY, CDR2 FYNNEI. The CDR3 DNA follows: TGTGCCAGCAGTGAAGCGGGGGGGAACACCGGGGAGCTGTTTTTT. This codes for CASSEAGGNTGELFF.

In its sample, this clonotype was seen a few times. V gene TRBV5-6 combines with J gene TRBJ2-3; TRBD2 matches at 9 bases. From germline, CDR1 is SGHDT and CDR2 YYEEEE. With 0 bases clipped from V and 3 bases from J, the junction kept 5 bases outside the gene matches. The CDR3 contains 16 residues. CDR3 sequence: CASSLAGSGGTDTQYF. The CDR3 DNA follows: TGTGCCAGCAGCTTGGCCGGTAGCGGGGGTACAGATACGCAGTATTTT.

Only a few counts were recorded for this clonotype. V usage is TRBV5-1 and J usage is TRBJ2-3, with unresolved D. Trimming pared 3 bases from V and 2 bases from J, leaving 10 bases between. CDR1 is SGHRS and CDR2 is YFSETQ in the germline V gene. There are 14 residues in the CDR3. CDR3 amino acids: CASSSVANTDTQYF. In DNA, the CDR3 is TGCGCCAGCAGCTCCGTGGCTAACACAGATACGCAGTATTTT.

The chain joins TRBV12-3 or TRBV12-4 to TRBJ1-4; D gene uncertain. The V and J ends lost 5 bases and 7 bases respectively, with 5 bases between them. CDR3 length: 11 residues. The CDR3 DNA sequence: TGTGCCAGCAGTGAGCGTGAAAAACTGTTTTTT. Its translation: CASSEREKLFF.

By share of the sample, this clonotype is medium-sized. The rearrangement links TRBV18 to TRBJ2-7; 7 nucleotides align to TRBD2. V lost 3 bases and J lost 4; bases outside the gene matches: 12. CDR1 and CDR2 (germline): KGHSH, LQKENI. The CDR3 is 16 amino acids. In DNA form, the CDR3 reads TGTGCCAGCTCACCCCAAGGGTCGGGGGGTTCGTACGAGCAGTACTTC. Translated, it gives CASSPQGSGGSYEQYF.

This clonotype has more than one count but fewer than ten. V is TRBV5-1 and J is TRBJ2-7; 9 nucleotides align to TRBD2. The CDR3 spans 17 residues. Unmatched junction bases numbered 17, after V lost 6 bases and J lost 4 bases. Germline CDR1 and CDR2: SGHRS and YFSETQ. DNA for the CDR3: TGCGCCAGCATCGGGACGACACCCGGTAGCGGGGGATACGAGCAGTACTTC. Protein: CASIGTTPGSGGYEQYF.

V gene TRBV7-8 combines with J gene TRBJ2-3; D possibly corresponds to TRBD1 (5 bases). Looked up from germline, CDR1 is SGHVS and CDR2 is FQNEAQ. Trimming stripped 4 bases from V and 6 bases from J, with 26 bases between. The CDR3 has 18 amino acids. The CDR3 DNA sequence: TGTGCCAGCAGCTCGCCCGTCCCGTCAGGTGACAGATTGGATACGCAGTATTTT. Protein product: CASSSPVPSGDRLDTQYF.

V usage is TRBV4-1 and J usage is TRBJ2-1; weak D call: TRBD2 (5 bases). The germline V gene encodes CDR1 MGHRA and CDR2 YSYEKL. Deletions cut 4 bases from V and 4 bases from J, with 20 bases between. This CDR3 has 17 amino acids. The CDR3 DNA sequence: TGCGCCAGCAGCCGAGTTTTGGGTAGCGTCCTATACAATGAGCAGTTCTTC. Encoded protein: CASSRVLGSVLYNEQFF.

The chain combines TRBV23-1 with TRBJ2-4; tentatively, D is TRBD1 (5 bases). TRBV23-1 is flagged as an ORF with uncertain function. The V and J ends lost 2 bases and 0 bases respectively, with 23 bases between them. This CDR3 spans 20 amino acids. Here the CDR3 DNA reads TGCGCCAGCAGTCAACAGGGCAGCTCCGATGTTAGGGTAGCCAAAAACATTCAGTACTTC. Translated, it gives CASSQQGSSDVRVAKNIQYF.

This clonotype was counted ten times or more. The CDR3 DNA sequence: TGTGCCAGCAGTGAGTCGGGGAGACCGTACCAAGAGACCCAGTACTTC. It encodes CASSESGRPYQETQYF. The V and J genes are TRBV25-1 and TRBJ2-5; possible D gene TRBD2, 5 bases. The CDR3 is made up of 16 amino acids. Trimming cost V 3 bases and J 0 bases, with 14 bases left between them. Looked up from germline, CDR1 is MGHDK and CDR2 is SYGVNS.

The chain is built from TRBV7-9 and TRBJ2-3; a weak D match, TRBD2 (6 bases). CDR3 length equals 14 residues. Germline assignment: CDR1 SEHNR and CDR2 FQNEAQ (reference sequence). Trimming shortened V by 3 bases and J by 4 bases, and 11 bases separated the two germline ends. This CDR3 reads CASSFEGGADTQYF. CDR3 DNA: TGTGCCAGCAGCTTCGAGGGAGGTGCAGATACGCAGTATTTT.

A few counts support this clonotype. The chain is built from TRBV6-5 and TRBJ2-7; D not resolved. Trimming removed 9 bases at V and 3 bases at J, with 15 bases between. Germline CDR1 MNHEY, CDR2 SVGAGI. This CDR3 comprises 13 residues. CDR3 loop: CASRRPGLYEQYF. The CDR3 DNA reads TGTGCCAGTCGGCGGCCAGGCCTCTACGAGCAGTACTTC.

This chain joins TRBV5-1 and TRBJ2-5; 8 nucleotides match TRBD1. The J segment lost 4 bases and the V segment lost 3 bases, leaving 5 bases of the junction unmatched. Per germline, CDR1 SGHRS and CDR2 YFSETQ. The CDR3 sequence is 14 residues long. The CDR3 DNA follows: TGCGCCAGCAGCTGGTCCGGACAGGGAGAGACCCAGTACTTC. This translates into CASSWSGQGETQYF.

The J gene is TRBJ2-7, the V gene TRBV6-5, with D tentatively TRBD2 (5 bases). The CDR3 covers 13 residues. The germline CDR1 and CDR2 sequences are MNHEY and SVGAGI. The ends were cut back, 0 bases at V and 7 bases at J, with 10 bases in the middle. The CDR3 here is CASSYSTRGEQYF. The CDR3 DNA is TGTGCCAGCAGTTACTCCACGAGAGGGGAGCAGTACTTC.

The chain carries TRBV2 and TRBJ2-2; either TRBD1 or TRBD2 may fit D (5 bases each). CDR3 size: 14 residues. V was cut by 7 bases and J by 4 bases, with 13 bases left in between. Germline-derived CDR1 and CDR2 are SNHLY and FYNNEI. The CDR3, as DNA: TGTGCCAGCAAAGGGCAGGGACCCACCGGGGAGCTGTTTTTT. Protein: CASKGQGPTGELFF.

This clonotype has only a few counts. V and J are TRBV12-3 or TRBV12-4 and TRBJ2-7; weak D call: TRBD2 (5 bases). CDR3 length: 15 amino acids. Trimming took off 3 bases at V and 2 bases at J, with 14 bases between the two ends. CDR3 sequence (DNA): TGTGCCAGCAGTTTTTTCGGACGGGAAACCTACGAGCAGTACTTC. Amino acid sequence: CASSFFGRETYEQYF.

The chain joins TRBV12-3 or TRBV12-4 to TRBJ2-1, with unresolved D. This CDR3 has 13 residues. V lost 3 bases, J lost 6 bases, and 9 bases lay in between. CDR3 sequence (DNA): TGTGCCAGCAGTTTTAGGGCTAGCAATGAGCAGTTCTTC. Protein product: CASSFRASNEQFF.

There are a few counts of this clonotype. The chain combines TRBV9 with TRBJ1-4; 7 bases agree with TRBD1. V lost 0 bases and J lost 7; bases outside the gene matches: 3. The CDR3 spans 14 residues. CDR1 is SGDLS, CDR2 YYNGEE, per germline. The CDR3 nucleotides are TGTGCCAGCAGCGTAGACAGGGGCGGTGAAAAACTGTTTTTT. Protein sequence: CASSVDRGGEKLFF.

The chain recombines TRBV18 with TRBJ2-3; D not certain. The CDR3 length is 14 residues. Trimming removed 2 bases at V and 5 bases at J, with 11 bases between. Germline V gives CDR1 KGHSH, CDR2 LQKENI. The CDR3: CASSPTVAGDTQYF. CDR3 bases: TGTGCCAGCTCACCAACGGTAGCCGGAGATACGCAGTATTTT.